This TCR beta chain was captured by sequencing in a study of metastatic and nonmetastatic thyroid tumors. This clone was seen at least ten times. CDR1 is KGHSH and CDR2 is LQKENI in the germline V gene. CDR3 length: 15 residues. V was pared by 4 bases and J by 4 bases, with 4 bases of the junction left unmatched. In the original analysis: A distant-metastasis classifier for papillary thyroid cancer was built using CDR3 differences across clinicopathological groups. TCRdb re-clonotyped the PCR reads through MiXCR. What appears here as the V and J calls and clone size reflects TCRdb's work, not the paper's. Of tens of thousands of clones detected, less than 25% appear once; the ten largest clones hold around a sixth. Not a single patient had been given any form of treatment at any point before undergoing thyroid surgery.

Sample: blood. This receptor was identified in a female donor with papillary thyroid cancer or a benign thyroid nodule (not recorded which). Some clones in this sample may be carry-over from other donors' samples. V is TRBV18 and J is TRBJ2-6; 7 bases line up with TRBD1. CDR3 region: CASSHGTAGANVLTF. CDR3 nucleotide sequence: TGTGCCAGCTCACACGGGACAGCGGGGGCCAACGTCCTGACTTTC.